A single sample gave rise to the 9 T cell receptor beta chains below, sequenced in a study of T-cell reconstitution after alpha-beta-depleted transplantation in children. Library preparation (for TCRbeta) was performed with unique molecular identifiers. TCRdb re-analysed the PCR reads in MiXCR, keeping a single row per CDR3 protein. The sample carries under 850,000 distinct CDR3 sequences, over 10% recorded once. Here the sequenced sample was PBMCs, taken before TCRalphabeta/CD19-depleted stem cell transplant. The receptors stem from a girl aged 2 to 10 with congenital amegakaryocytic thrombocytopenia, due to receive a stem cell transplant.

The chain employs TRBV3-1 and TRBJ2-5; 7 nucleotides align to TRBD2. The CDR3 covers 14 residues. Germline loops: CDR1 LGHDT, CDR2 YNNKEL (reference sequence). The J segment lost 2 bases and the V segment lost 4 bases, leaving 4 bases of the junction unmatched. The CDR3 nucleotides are TGTGCCAGCAGCCCACTAGCGATGCAAGAGACCCAGTACTTC. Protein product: CASSPLAMQETQYF.

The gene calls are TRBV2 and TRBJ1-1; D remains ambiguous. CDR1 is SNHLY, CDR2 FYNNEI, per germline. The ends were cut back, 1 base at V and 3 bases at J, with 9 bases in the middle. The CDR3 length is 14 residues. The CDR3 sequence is CASSEVGMYTEAFF. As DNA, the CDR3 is TGTGCCAGCAGTGAAGTCGGGATGTACACTGAAGCTTTCTTT.

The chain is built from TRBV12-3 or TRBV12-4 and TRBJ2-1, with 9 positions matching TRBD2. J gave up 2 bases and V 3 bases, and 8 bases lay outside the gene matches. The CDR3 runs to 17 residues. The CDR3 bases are TGTGCCAGCAGTTTTTCGGGGCTAGCGGGAACCTACAATGAGCAGTTCTTC. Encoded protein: CASSFSGLAGTYNEQFF.

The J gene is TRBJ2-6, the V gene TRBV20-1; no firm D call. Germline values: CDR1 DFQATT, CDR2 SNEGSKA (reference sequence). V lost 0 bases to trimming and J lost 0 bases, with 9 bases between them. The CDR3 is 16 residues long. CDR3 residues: CSAREGIFSGANVLTF. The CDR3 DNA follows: TGCAGTGCTAGAGAGGGCATTTTCTCTGGGGCCAACGTCCTGACTTTC.

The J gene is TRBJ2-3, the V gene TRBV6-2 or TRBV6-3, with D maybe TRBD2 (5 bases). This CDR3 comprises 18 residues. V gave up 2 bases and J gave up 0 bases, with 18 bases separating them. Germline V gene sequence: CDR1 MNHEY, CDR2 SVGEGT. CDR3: CASSYLILASFSTDTQYF. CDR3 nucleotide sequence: TGTGCCAGCAGTTACCTTATCCTAGCTTCGTTTAGCACAGATACGCAGTATTTT.

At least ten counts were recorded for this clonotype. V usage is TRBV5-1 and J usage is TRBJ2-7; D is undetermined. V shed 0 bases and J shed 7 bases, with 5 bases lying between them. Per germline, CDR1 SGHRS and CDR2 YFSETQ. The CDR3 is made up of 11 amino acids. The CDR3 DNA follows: TGCGCCAGCAGCTTGGGTCCAGAGCAGTACTTC. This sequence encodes CASSLGPEQYF.

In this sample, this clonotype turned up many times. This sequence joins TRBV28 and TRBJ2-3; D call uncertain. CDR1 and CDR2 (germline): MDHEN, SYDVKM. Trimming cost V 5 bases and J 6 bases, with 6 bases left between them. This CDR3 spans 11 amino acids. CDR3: CASSTSDTQYF. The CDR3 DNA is TGTGCCAGCAGTACGTCTGATACGCAGTATTTT. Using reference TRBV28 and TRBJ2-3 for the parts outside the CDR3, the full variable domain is DVKVTQSSRYLVKRTGEKVFLECVQDMDHENMFWYRQDPGLGLRLIYFSYDVKMKEKGDIPEGYSVSREKKERFSLILESASTNQTSMYLCASSTSDTQYFGPGTRLTVL.

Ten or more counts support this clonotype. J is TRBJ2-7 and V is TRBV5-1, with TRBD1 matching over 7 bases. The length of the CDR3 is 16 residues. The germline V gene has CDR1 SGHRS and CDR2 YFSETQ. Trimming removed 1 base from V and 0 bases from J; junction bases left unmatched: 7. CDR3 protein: CASSLISTGFSYEQYF. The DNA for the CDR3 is TGCGCCAGCAGCTTGATATCGACAGGGTTCTCCTACGAGCAGTACTTC.

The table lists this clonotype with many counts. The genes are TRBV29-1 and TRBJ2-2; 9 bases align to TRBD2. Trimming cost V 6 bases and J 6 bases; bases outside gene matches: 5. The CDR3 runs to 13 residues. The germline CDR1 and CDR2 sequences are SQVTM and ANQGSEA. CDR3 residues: CSVGLAGAGELFF. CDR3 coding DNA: TGCAGCGTGGGATTAGCGGGAGCCGGGGAGCTGTTTTTT.